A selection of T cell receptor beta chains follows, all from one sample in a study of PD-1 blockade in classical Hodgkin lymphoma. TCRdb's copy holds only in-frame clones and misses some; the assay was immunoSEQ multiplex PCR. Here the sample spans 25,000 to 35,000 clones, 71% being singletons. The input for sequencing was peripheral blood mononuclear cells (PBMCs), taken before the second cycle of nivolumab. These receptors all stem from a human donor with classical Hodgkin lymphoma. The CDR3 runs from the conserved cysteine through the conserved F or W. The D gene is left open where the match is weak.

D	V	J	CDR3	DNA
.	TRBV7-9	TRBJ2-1	CASSFGGRGDYNEQFF	TGTGCCAGCAGCTTCGGTGGTAGGGGGGATTACAATGAGCAGTTCTTC
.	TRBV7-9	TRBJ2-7	CASSSNTYEQYF	TGTGCCAGCAGCTCAAACACCTACGAGCAGTACTTC
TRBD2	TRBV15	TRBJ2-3	CATSRGGGGDTQYF	TGTGCCACCAGCAGAGGGGGCGGGGGAGATACGCAGTATTTT
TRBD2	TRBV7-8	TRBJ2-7	CASSLDGAGGEQYF	TGTGCCAGCAGCTTAGACGGAGCGGGGGGCGAGCAGTACTTC
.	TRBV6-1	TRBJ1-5	CASSGQKGSNQPQHF	TGTGCCAGCAGTGGTCAAAAGGGATCTAATCAGCCCCAGCATTTT
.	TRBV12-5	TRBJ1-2	CASALTNYGYTF	TGTGCTAGTGCCCTCACTAACTATGGCTACACCTTC
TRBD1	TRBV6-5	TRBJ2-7	CASSSGQGNEQYF	TGTGCCAGCAGTTCCGGACAGGGAAACGAGCAGTACTTC
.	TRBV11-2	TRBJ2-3	CASSLIGGPDTQYF	TGTGCCAGCAGCTTGATAGGAGGGCCAGATACGCAGTATTTT
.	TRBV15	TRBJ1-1	CATSRVEETEAFF	TGTGCCACCAGCAGAGTAGAGGAAACTGAAGCTTTCTTT
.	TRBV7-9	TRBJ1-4	CASSLLVSGNEKLFF	TGTGCCAGCAGCTTATTGGTGTCCGGGAATGAAAAACTGTTTTTT
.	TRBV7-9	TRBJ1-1	CASSRDGRTTEAFF	TGTGCCAGCAGCCGGGACGGCCGAACAACTGAAGCTTTCTTT
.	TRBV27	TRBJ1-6	CASSFKGSPLHF	TGTGCCAGCAGTTTTAAAGGTTCACCCCTCCACTTT
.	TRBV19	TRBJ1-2	CASSFRGADYGYTF	TGTGCCAGTAGTTTTCGGGGGGCTGACTATGGCTACACCTTC